Listed here are 6 T cell receptor beta chains from one sample, sequenced in a study of blood T cell repertoires in COVID-19 (TCRdb year 2020). The method was the immunoSEQ multiplex PCR assay. Here the immuneACCESS table is served through TCRdb, limited to in-frame sequences with V and J called. Missing clones are a known gap in these copies; in checked studies unresolved V genes cover under half, and the rest lacks a known reason. The sample profile shows about 59,000 clones; around 90% of them were found once. Of the sample, more than 15% is held by the ten largest clones. The sequencing input was peripheral blood. The receptors here all came from a man older than 75 with acute or convalescent COVID-19.

The chain joins TRBV11-2 to TRBJ1-3; D not certain. Trimming shortened V by 1 base and J by 0 bases, and 7 bases separated the two germline ends. The CDR3 runs to 15 residues. CDR1 is SGHAT and CDR2 is FQNNGV in the germline V gene. The CDR3 bases are TGTGCCAGCAGCTTAGCTGCCAGCTCTGGAAACACCATATATTTT. The encoded protein is CASSLAASSGNTIYF. Filled out from reference TRBV11-2 and TRBJ1-3, the complete variable domain reads EAGVAQSPRYKIIEKRQSVAFWCNPISGHATLYWYQQILGQGPKLLIQFQNNGVVDDSQLPKDRFSAERLKGVDSTLKIQPAKLEDSAVYLCASSLAASSGNTIYFGEGSWLTVV.

The chain employs TRBV7-2 and TRBJ2-1; TRBD2 might be the D (5 bases). This CDR3 spans 14 amino acids. Trimming pared 3 bases from V and 5 bases from J, leaving 11 bases between. CDR1 and CDR2 (germline): SGHTA, FQGNSA. The CDR3 region is CASSFEPGNNEQFF. The CDR3 nucleotides are TGTGCCAGCAGCTTCGAGCCGGGAAACAATGAGCAGTTCTTC.

V is TRBV6-6 and J is TRBJ1-5, with D perhaps matching TRBD1 (5 bases). With 0 bases removed from V and 9 bases from J, the gap between germline ends came to 6 bases. Germline CDR1 is MNHNY and CDR2 is SVGAGI (reference sequence). This CDR3 contains 12 residues. The CDR3 DNA follows: TGTGCCAGCAGTTACTCGCAGGGGCCCCAGCATTTT. It yields the protein CASSYSQGPQHF.

The chain is built from TRBV12-3 or TRBV12-4 and TRBJ1-6; 10 bases agree with TRBD1. The CDR3 runs 13 residues. J lost 8 bases, V lost 10 bases, and 5 bases had no gene match. The CDR3 DNA sequence: TGTGCCACCTCGGACAGGGGGGATTCACCCCTCCACTTT. Protein: CATSDRGDSPLHF.

This clone was seen just once. The chain is built from TRBV2 and TRBJ1-1; D remains ambiguous. The CDR3 is made up of 14 amino acids. With 2 bases removed from V and 1 base from J, the gap between germline ends came to 8 bases. CDR1 SNHLY and CDR2 FYNNEI come from the germline V gene. This CDR3 reads CASSESTANTEAFF. The CDR3 coding sequence is TGTGCCAGCAGTGAATCCACAGCGAACACTGAAGCTTTCTTT.

The gene calls are TRBV9 and TRBJ2-3; 8 bases are shared with TRBD2. Germline-derived CDR1 and CDR2 are SGDLS and YYNGEE. The CDR3 consists of 16 residues. Unmatched junction bases numbered 10, after V lost 3 bases and J lost 4 bases. DNA of the CDR3: TGTGCCAGCAGCGACACCGGGACTAGAACGTCAGATACGCAGTATTTT. It codes for CASSDTGTRTSDTQYF.